A selection of T cell receptor beta chains follows, all from one sample in a study of response to subunit inactivated influenza vaccine. Each CDR3 protein is one row after TCRdb ran MiXCR on the RT-PCR reads. The table lists 500,000 to 600,000 distinct CDR3 sequences, about 15% of them singletons. Here the sequenced sample was CD4+ T cells sorted from PBMCs, taken less than 30 months after vaccination. Every receptor here comes from a man between 50 and 75 years old who received an inactivated influenza vaccine. CDR3s include the opening cysteine and the closing phenylalanine or tryptophan. The D gene is left open where the match is weak. Part of the rows lack a size; the others show once, few, many or a class for expanded clones.

>NA|TRBV4-2|TRBJ2-4|few
TGTGCCAGCAGCCATGCCGGGGCCAAAAACATTCAGTACTTC
CASSHAGAKNIQYF
>NA|TRBV5-1|TRBJ2-7|NA
TGCGCCAGCAGCACAGGGTCACAGGGATTCTACGAGCAGTACTTC
CASSTGSQGFYEQYF
>NA|TRBV12-3/TRBV12-4|TRBJ2-3|few
TGTGCCAGCACCTTCGGTGGGACAGATACGCAGTATTTT
CASTFGGTDTQYF
>TRBD2|TRBV7-3|TRBJ2-5|NA
TGTGCCAGCAGCGCCAATAGCGGGAGGGGAGAGACCCAGTACTTC
CASSANSGRGETQYF
>TRBD1|TRBV5-1|TRBJ2-7|NA
TGCGTCAGCAGCAGAACCGGGACAGGGATCTACGAGCAGTACTTC
CVSSRTGTGIYEQYF
>NA|TRBV29-1|TRBJ2-5|many
TGCAGCGTTAGGCTCGGACAAAGATCAGAGACCCAGTACTTC
CSVRLGQRSETQYF
>NA|TRBV12-3/TRBV12-4|TRBJ1-2|NA
TGTGCCAGCAGTTACGGAGGGACCGGCTACACCTTC
CASSYGGTGYTF
>NA|TRBV7-8|TRBJ1-6|NA
TGTGCCAGCAGTCTCGTCAGGGACAATTCACCCCTCCACTTT
CASSLVRDNSPLHF
>NA|TRBV5-1|TRBJ2-3|many
TGCGCCAGCAGCTTGGCGGGCAAAACCACAGATACGCAGTATTTT
CASSLAGKTTDTQYF
>TRBD1|TRBV10-3|TRBJ1-2|few
TGTGCCATCAGCCAGGGACAGGGCGCCTATGGCTACACCTTC
CAISQGQGAYGYTF
>NA|TRBV20-1|TRBJ2-5|many
TGCAGTGCTAGTCTGAGTTCGGCAGAGACCCAGTACTTC
CSASLSSAETQYF
>TRBD2|TRBV5-1|TRBJ2-3|NA
TGCGCCAGCAGCATACGGACTAGCGGGGGTAGCACAGATACGCAGTATTTT
CASSIRTSGGSTDTQYF
>NA|TRBV7-2|TRBJ2-1|NA
TGTGCCAGCAGCCGTAGAAGCGGAGGATACAATGAGCAGTTCTTC
CASSRRSGGYNEQFF
>NA|TRBV9|TRBJ2-7|NA
TGTGCCAGCAGCGCCAGAGACAAGTCCTCTTCCTACGAGCAGTACTTC
CASSARDKSSSYEQYF
>TRBD1|TRBV18|TRBJ2-7|few
TGTGCCAGCTCACCCTCAGGGGGCATATCCGAGCAGTACTTC
CASSPSGGISEQYF
>NA|TRBV5-1|TRBJ1-2|NA
TGCGCCAGCAGCACAGCGAATAACTATGGCTACACCTTC
CASSTANNYGYTF
>NA|TRBV20-1|TRBJ1-2|NA
TGCAGTGCAAGGGACATTCGGGGCTACACCTTC
CSARDIRGYTF
>TRBD2|TRBV5-1|TRBJ2-3|NA
TGCGCCAGCAGCTTCCGAGCGGGATCGGATACGCAGTATTTT
CASSFRAGSDTQYF
>TRBD1|TRBV20-1|TRBJ1-5|NA
TGCAGTGCTAGCAGGGGGCAGGGCAATCAGCCCCAGCATTTT
CSASRGQGNQPQHF
>TRBD2|TRBV18|TRBJ2-5|few
TGTGCCAGCTCACCACCGGTTACGCTAGCGGGATACCAAGAGACCCAGTACTTC
CASSPPVTLAGYQETQYF
>NA|TRBV20-1|TRBJ1-4|NA
TGCAGTGCTAGAGATAGCAGGCCTGAAGAAAAACTGTTTTTT
CSARDSRPEEKLFF
>TRBD1|TRBV12-3/TRBV12-4|TRBJ1-4|NA
TGTGCCAGCAGTCTGACAGGGGGCTTAGAAAAACTGTTTTTT
CASSLTGGLEKLFF
>TRBD1|TRBV6-2/TRBV6-3|TRBJ2-7|few
TGTGCCAGCAGTTACTCTACTTGGACAGGGGTCAACGAGCAGTACTTC
CASSYSTWTGVNEQYF
>NA|TRBV7-8|TRBJ1-2|few
TGTGCCAGCAGCTTAGGTACCAGGGTAAGGCGTAAAGGCGGCTACACCTTC
CASSLGTRVRRKGGYTF
>TRBD1|TRBV12-3/TRBV12-4|TRBJ2-5|NA
TGTGCCAGCAGCCCCGGGACAGAAGAGACCCAGTACTTC
CASSPGTEETQYF
>NA|TRBV5-4|TRBJ1-1|few
TGTGCCAGCAGCTTTGACCCACTGGGGAACACTGAAGCTTTCTTT
CASSFDPLGNTEAFF
>NA|TRBV28|TRBJ2-5|many
TGTGCCAGCAGTTCCCCCCTGGACGGGTTTGGGGAGACCCAGTACTTC
CASSSPLDGFGETQYF
>NA|TRBV19|TRBJ1-1|NA
TGTGCCAGTAGTGCACAGGGTGGGACTGAAGCTTTCTTT
CASSAQGGTEAFF
>TRBD2|TRBV5-1|TRBJ2-3|NA
TGCGCCAGCAGCTTGGAGAGGAGCGGGGGGCCCTATACGCAGTATTTT
CASSLERSGGPYTQYF
>TRBD1|TRBV7-9|TRBJ1-1|NA
TGTGCCAGCAGCCACAGGGGAACTGAAGCTTTCTTT
CASSHRGTEAFF
>NA|TRBV4-3|TRBJ2-7|few
TGCGCCAGCAGCTCCTCAAGGGGCAGTTACACCTACGAGCAGTACTTC
CASSSSRGSYTYEQYF
>NA|TRBV21-1|TRBJ2-7|NA
TGTGCCAGCAGCGCAGGACAGGTTATAAGATGTAGTTCCTACGAGCAGTACTTC
CASSAGQVIRCSSYEQYF
>NA|TRBV2|TRBJ2-3|NA
TGTGCCAGCAGTTCACCACAGGGAGATACGCAGTATTTT
CASSSPQGDTQYF
>NA|TRBV6-2/TRBV6-3|TRBJ2-5|NA
TGTGCCAGCGGGCGGGAGACCCAGTACTTC
CASGRETQYF
>NA|TRBV7-2|TRBJ2-7|NA
TGTGCCAGCAGCTTAGATATAGGATCCTACGAGCAGTACTTC
CASSLDIGSYEQYF
>TRBD2|TRBV5-1|TRBJ2-3|few
TGCGCCAGCAGCTTGCCTAGCGGGGGAAGCACAGATACGCAGTATTTT
CASSLPSGGSTDTQYF
>NA|TRBV7-2|TRBJ1-1|once
TGTGCCAGCAGCTTAGACGGACCACTTGTCGGGTTT
CASSLDGPLVGF
>NA|TRBV20-1|TRBJ2-7|NA
TGCAGTGCTCAAGGCCGAGGCAGGGGAGAATACGAGCAGTACTTC
CSAQGRGRGEYEQYF